Presented here are 15 T cell receptor beta chains from one specimen sequenced in a study of shared T cell receptors in the human thymus. The assay was immunoSEQ multiplex PCR, and TCRdb's table has in-frame clones only and misses some. The sample shows hundreds of thousands of clones, approximately 89% of them seen only once. The data were also submitted as part of a second study, on human thymus T cells.

Sequenced input: thymocytes. These receptors originate from a boy under two years old with a congenital heart defect.

V and J are TRBV11-2 and TRBJ2-7, with 11 bases that match TRBD1. Germline CDR1 SGHAT, CDR2 FQNNGV. CDR3 length: 19 residues. V was clipped by 0 bases and J by 3 bases; unmatched bases: 13. CDR3 sequence: CASSLDPPRTGGLFYEQYF. The CDR3 DNA reads as TGTGCCAGCAGCTTAGACCCCCCGAGGACAGGGGGCTTGTTCTACGAGCAGTACTTC.

V is TRBV28 and J is TRBJ2-5, with 9 nucleotides matching TRBD2. The CDR3 contains 15 residues. Germline CDR1 MDHEN, CDR2 SYDVKM. With V trimmed by 1 base and J by 3 bases, 3 bases remained unmatched. CDR3 sequence: CASSLLLAGEETQYF. The CDR3 DNA is TGTGCCAGCAGTTTATTACTAGCGGGCGAAGAGACCCAGTACTTC.

This chain links TRBV7-9 with TRBJ1-5, with a tentative D call TRBD1 (5 bases). This CDR3 comprises 13 residues. The germline V gene encodes CDR1 SEHNR and CDR2 FQNEAQ (reference sequence). V dropped 7 bases and J dropped 5 bases, with 12 bases sitting between them. The CDR3 DNA reads as TGTGCCAGCACCGGGGGAGAGGATCAGCCCCAGCATTTT. Translation: CASTGGEDQPQHF.

The rearrangement uses TRBV27 and TRBJ1-4, with 10 nucleotides matching TRBD1. The CDR3 extends over 17 amino acids. V was clipped by 3 bases and J by 7 bases; unmatched bases: 11. Germline V lookup: CDR1 MNHEY, CDR2 SMNVEV (reference sequence). The DNA of the CDR3 is TGTGCCAGCAGTTTGGGGACAGGGGAAGGAGAGGTTGAAAAACTGTTTTTT. Translation: CASSLGTGEGEVEKLFF. Supplemented by reference TRBV27 and TRBJ1-4, the full variable domain reads EAQVTQNPRYLITVTGKKLTVTCSQNMNHEYMSWYRQDPGLGLRQIYYSMNVEVTDKGDVPEGYKVSRKEKRNFPLILESPSPNQTSLYFCASSLGTGEGEVEKLFFGSGTQLSVL.

V usage is TRBV11-2 and J usage is TRBJ1-1, with 7 bases fitting TRBD1. The germline gives CDR1 SGHAT, CDR2 FQNNGV. After removal of 0 bases from V and 0 bases from J, the junction contained 4 bases not matched to a gene. The CDR3 sequence is 16 residues long. The CDR3 DNA follows: TGTGCCAGCAGCTTAGACGTGGACAGGTTGAACACTGAAGCTTTCTTT. It specifies CASSLDVDRLNTEAFF.

This chain uses TRBV6-5 with TRBJ2-1, with a weak D call TRBD2 (6 bases). Germline-derived CDR1 and CDR2 are MNHEY and SVGAGI. V lost 2 bases and J lost 3, with 14 bases in between. This CDR3 has 16 amino acids. The CDR3 sequence: CASSYTRDPLYNEQFF. The CDR3 region has the DNA TGTGCCAGCAGTTACACGCGGGACCCCCTCTACAATGAGCAGTTCTTC.

This chain uses TRBV28 with TRBJ1-4; possible D gene TRBD1, 5 bases. Trimming removed 2 bases from V and 7 bases from J, with 11 bases in between. Germline values: CDR1 MDHEN, CDR2 SYDVKM. CDR3 length equals 14 residues. The CDR3 nucleotides are TGTGCCAGCAGTTTACTGGGGGGAGGTGAAAAACTGTTTTTT. Its protein is CASSLLGGGEKLFF.

The rearrangement links TRBV7-8 to TRBJ1-6, with D perhaps TRBD1 (6 bases). Germline assignment: CDR1 SGHVS and CDR2 FQNEAQ. This CDR3 is built from 17 residues. Trimming removed 4 bases from V and 7 bases from J, with 20 bases in between. The CDR3 loop reads CASSSRSDRRTNSPLHF. The CDR3 region has the DNA TGTGCCAGCAGCTCCCGCTCCGACAGGAGAACAAATTCACCCCTCCACTTT.

This rearrangement joins TRBV7-9 to TRBJ2-3; D is uncertain. Trimming removed 4 bases from V and 5 bases from J, with 16 bases in between. The CDR3 sequence is 15 residues long. From germline, CDR1 is SEHNR and CDR2 FQNEAQ (reference sequence). DNA of the CDR3: TGTGCCAGCAGCTCACATCCATCCCACGAAGATACGCAGTATTTT. It translates to CASSSHPSHEDTQYF.

The chain's CDR3 is CAWSVPGTGRNYEQYF. The DNA of the CDR3 is TGTGCCTGGAGTGTACCCGGGACAGGGAGAAACTACGAGCAGTACTTC. The V call is TRBV30, the J call TRBJ2-7; TRBD1 aligns across 9 bases. CDR3 size: 16 residues. J lost 3 bases, V lost 0 bases, and 9 bases had no gene match. Per the germline V gene, CDR1 is GTSNPN and CDR2 is SVGIG (reference sequence).

This sequence joins TRBV28 and TRBJ1-2; a possible D gene is TRBD1 (5 bases). The CDR3 sequence is 15 residues long. CDR1 is MDHEN and CDR2 is SYDVKM in the germline V gene. The V end was cut by 3 bases, the J end by 0 bases, with 11 bases between. CDR3 region: CASSFRQPANYGYTF. DNA of the CDR3: TGTGCCAGCAGTTTCCGACAGCCAGCTAACTATGGCTACACCTTC.

This clone was counted only a few times. The chain has TRBV5-1 and TRBJ2-7; tentatively, D is TRBD2 (6 bases). The CDR3 extends over 16 amino acids. Germline CDR1 is SGHRS and CDR2 is YFSETQ. V was shortened by 4 bases and J by 7 bases, with 24 bases between the two germline ends. CDR3 residues: CASSPTIVPSEKEQYF. As DNA, the CDR3 is TGCGCCAGCAGCCCGACGATTGTCCCTAGCGAGAAGGAGCAGTACTTC. The whole variable domain, remainder taken from reference TRBV5-1 and TRBJ2-7, is KAGVTQTPRYLIKTRGQQVTLSCSPISGHRSVSWYQQTPGQGLQFLFEYFSETQRNKGNFPGRFSGRQFSNSRSEMNVSTLELGDSALYLCASSPTIVPSEKEQYFGPGTRLTVT.

CDR3 in amino acids: CASSQEGTSVTQYF. The CDR3 DNA reads TGTGCCAGCAGCCAAGAAGGGACTAGCGTAACCCAGTACTTC. This sequence joins TRBV4-2 and TRBJ2-5, with 10 bases aligning to TRBD2. Losses at the gene ends were 0 bases for V and 8 bases for J; bases not matched to a gene: 3. The CDR3 has 14 amino acids. CDR1 is LGHNA, CDR2 YNFKEQ, per germline.

The V call is TRBV7-2, the J call TRBJ2-7; 13 nucleotides agree with TRBD2. This CDR3 contains 17 residues. Unmatched junction bases numbered 7, after V lost 5 bases and J lost 0 bases. Germline values: CDR1 SGHTA, CDR2 FQGNSA. The CDR3 spells CASSPRTSGRASYEQYF. CDR3 sequence (DNA): TGTGCCAGCAGCCCCCGAACTAGCGGGAGGGCCTCCTACGAGCAGTACTTC.

The chain uses TRBV4-1 and TRBJ2-2; 7 bases align to TRBD2. The CDR3 is 17 residues long. Germline V gene data show CDR1 as MGHRA and CDR2 as YSYEKL. Trimming removed 3 bases from V and 5 bases from J; junction bases left unmatched: 12. The CDR3 DNA follows: TGCGCCAGCAGCCAGGGAGGCTTTGGGGGGGGTACCGGGGAGCTGTTTTTT. Protein sequence: CASSQGGFGGGTGELFF.